Reported below is one T cell receptor beta chain. The sample comes from a study of blood T cell repertoires in COVID-19. The CDR3 length is 13 residues. From germline, CDR1 is SGHTA and CDR2 FQGTGA. The V end was cut by 5 bases, the J end by 5 bases, with 11 bases between. The assay was immunoSEQ multiplex PCR, and TCRdb's table has in-frame clones only and misses some. In the table there are some 150,000 clones, 85% to 90% of which are singletons. This TCR was sampled from a woman between 40 and 50 years old with acute or convalescent COVID-19. The chain is built from TRBV7-3 and TRBJ2-3; weak D call: TRBD2 (6 bases). The sequencing input was peripheral blood. The CDR3 sequence is CASSLTRVDTQYF. CDR3 nucleotide sequence: TGTGCCAGCAGCCTGACTAGAGTAGATACGCAGTATTTT.